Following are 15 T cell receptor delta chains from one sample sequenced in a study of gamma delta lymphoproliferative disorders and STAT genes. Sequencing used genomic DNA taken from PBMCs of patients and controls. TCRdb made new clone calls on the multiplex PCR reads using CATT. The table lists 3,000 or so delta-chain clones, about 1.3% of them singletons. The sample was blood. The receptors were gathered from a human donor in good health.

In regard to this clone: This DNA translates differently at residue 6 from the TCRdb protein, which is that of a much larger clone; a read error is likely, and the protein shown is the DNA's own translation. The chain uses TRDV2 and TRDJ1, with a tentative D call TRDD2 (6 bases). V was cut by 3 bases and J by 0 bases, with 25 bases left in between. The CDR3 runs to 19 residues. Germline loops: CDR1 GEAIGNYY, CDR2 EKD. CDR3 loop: CACDHTPSHGPSYTDKLIF. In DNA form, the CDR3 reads TGTGCCTGTGACCATACTCCTTCCCACGGTCCTTCTTACACCGATAAACTCATCTTT.

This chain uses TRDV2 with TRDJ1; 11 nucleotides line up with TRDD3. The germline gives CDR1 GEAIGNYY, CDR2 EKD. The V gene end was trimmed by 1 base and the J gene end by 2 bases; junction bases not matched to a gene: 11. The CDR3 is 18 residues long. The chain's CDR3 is CACDTLNGGYGETDKLIF. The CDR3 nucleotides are TGTGCCTGTGACACGCTAAATGGGGGATACGGCGAGACCGATAAACTCATCTTT.

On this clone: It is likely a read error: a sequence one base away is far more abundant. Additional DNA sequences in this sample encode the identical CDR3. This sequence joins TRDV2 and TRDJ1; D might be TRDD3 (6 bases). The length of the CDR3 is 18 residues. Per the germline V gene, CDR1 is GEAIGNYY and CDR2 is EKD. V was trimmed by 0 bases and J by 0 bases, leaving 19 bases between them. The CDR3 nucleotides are TGTGCCTGTGACACCGTGGTCGGTCGGATACTACACACCGATAAACTCATCTTT. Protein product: CACDTVVGRILHTDKLIF.

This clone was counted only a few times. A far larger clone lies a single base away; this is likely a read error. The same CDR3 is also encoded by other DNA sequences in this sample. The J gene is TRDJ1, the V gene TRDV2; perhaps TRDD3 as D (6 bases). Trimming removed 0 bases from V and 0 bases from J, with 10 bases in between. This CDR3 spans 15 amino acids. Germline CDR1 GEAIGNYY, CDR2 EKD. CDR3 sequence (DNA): TGTGCCTGTGACACCGTTGGGGGGTACACCGATAAACTCATCTTT. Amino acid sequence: CACDTVGGYTDKLIF.

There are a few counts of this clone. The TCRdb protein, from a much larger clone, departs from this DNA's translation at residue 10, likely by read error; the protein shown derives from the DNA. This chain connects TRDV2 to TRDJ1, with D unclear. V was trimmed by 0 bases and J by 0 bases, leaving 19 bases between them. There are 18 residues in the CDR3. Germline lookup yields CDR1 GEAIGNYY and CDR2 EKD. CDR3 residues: CACDTVVGRTLHTDKLIF. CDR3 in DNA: TGTGCCTGTGACACCGTAGTCGGTCGGACACTACACACCGATAAACTCATCTTT.

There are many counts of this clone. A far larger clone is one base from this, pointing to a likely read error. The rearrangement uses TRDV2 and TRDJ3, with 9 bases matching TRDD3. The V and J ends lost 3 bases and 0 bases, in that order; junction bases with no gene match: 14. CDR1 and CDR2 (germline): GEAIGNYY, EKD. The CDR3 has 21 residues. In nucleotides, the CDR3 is TGTGCCTGTGACGCCGTATCTGGGGGATCCGAAAGCTCCTGGGACACCCGACAGATGTTTTTC. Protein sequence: CACDAVSGGSESSWDTRQMFF.

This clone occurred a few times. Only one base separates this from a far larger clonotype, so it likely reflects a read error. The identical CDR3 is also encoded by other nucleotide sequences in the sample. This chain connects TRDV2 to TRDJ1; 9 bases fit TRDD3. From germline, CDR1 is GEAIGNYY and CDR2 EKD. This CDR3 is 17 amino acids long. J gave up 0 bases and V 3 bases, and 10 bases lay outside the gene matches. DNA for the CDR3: TGTGCCTGTGACGCTCTTAGTACTGGGGGACACACCGATAAACTCATCTTT. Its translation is CACDALSTGGHTDKLIF.

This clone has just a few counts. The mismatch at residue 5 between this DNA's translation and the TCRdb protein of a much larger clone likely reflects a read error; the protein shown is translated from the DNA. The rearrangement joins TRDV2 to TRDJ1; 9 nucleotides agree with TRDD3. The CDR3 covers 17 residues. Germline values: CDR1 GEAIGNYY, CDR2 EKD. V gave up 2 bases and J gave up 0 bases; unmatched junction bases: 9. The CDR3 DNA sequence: TGTGCCTGTGACATACTGGGGGAGGCCCGGTACACCGATAAACTCATCTTT. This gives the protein CACDILGEARYTDKLIF.

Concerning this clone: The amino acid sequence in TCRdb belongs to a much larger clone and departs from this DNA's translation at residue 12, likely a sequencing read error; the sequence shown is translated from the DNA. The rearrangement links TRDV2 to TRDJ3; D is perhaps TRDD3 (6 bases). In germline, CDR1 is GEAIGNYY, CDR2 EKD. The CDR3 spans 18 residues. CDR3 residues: CACDTLGGSSWGTRQMFF. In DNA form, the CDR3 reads TGTGCCTGTGACACCCTTGGGGGCAGCTCCTGGGGCACCCGACAGATGTTTTTC.

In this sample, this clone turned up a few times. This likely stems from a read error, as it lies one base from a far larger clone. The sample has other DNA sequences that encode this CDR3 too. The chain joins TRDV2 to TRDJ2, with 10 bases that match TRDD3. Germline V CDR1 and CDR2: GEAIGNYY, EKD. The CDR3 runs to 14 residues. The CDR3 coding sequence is TGTGCCTGCGACATACTGGGGGATACAGCACAACTCTTCTTT. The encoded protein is CACDILGDTAQLFF.

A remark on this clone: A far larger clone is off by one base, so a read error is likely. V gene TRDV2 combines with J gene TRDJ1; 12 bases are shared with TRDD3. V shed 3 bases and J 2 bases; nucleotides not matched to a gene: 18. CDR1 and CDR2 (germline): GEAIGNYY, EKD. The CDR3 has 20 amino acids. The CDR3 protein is CACDDSFRAGGYAGTDKLIF. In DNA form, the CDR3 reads TGTGCCTGTGACGACTCTTTCCGTGCTGGGGGATACGCGGGAACCGATAAACTCATCTTT.

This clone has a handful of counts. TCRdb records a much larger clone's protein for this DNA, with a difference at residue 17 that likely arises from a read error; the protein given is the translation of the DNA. CDR3 DNA: TGTGCCTGTGACACGCTAAATGGGGGATACGCGTTTTCTGTCGATAAACCCATCTTT. Its protein product is CACDTLNGGYAFSVDKPIF. The J gene was identified as TRDJ1, and no V gene was called; TRDD3 is taken as the D call from the table, unchecked against the DNA. The CDR3 sequence is 19 residues long.

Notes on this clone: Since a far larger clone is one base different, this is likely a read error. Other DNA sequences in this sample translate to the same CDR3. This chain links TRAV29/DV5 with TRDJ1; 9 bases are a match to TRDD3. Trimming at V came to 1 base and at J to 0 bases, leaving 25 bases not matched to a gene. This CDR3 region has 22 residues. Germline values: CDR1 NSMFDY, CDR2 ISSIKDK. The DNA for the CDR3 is TGTGCAGCAAGCATGACTGGGGGACCCCCTGGAGACCCCCCGGCGTACACCGATAAACTCATCTTT. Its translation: CAASMTGGPPGDPPAYTDKLIF. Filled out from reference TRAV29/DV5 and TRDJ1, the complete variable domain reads DQQVKQNSPSLSVQEGRISILNCDYTNSMFDYFLWYKKYPAEGPTFLISISSIKDKNEDGRFTVFLNKSAKHLSLHIVPSQPGDSAVYFCAASMTGGPPGDPPAYTDKLIFGKGTRVTVEP.

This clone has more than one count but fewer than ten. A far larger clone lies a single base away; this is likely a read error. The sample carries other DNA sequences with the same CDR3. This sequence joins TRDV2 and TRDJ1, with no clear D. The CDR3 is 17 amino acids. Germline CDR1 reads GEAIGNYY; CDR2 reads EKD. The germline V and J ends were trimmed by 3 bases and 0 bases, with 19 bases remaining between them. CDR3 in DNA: TGTGCCTGTGACGGTATGACGCTGCTAGGTAACACCGATAAACTCATCTTT. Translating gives CACDGMTLLGNTDKLIF.

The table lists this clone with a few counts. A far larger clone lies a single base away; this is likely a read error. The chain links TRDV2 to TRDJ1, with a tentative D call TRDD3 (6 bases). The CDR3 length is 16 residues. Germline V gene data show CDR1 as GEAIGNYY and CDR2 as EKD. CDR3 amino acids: CACDPLGKRDTDRLIF. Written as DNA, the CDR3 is TGTGCCTGTGACCCTCTGGGGAAAAGGGACACCGATAGACTCATCTTT.